Each of the 9 T cell receptor beta chains below was sequenced from the same sample in a study of shared clonotypes between healthy human individuals. Produced via immunoSEQ multiplex PCR; TCRdb's table is partial and in-frame only. The table has around 2,000,000 clones, just under 95% seen once; the top ten hold approximately 1%. Naive CD8 populations comprised CD45RO-negative cells positively selected for CCR7, excluding terminally differentiated effector memory CD45RA+ cells. Material for sequencing was naive CD8+ T cells sorted from blood. The receptors stem from a man aged 18 to 29 in good health.

J is TRBJ1-4 and V is TRBV4-1; perhaps TRBD1 as D (5 bases). Germline V lookup: CDR1 MGHRA, CDR2 YSYEKL. V lost 1 base, J lost 5 bases, and 8 bases lay in between. The CDR3 is 14 residues long. CDR3 nucleotides: TGCGCCAGCAGCCAAGCGACAGCAAATGAAAAACTGTTTTTT. Translation gives CASSQATANEKLFF.

In its sample, this clone was seen a few times. The CDR3 bases are TGTGCCAGCAGTTACTTCTATGGCTACACCTTC. Amino acid sequence: CASSYFYGYTF. The chain carries TRBV6-5 and TRBJ1-2; D unresolved. From germline, CDR1 is MNHEY and CDR2 SVGAGI. This CDR3 is 11 amino acids long. Trimming shortened V by 1 base and J by 4 bases, and 1 base separated the two germline ends.

The V call is TRBV5-1, the J call TRBJ2-7; 10 positions match TRBD2. The CDR3 consists of 16 residues. The junction had 10 bases not matched to a gene; V was cut back by 2 bases and J by 5 bases. Germline lookup yields CDR1 SGHRS and CDR2 YFSETQ. The CDR3 nucleotides are TGCGCCAGCAGCTTTGATAGCGGGGGGACGAACGACGAGCAGTACTTC. Protein sequence: CASSFDSGGTNDEQYF. The variable domain in full, completed from reference TRBV5-1 and TRBJ2-7, reads KAGVTQTPRYLIKTRGQQVTLSCSPISGHRSVSWYQQTPGQGLQFLFEYFSETQRNKGNFPGRFSGRQFSNSRSEMNVSTLELGDSALYLCASSFDSGGTNDEQYFGPGTRLTVT.

The genes are TRBV16 and TRBJ1-5; D call uncertain. V shed 0 bases and J shed 8 bases, with 11 bases lying between them. The CDR3 extends over 14 amino acids. Germline CDR1 and CDR2: KGHSY and FQNENV. CDR3 amino acids: CASSQSGAWEPQHF. CDR3 DNA: TGTGCCAGCAGCCAATCTGGTGCCTGGGAGCCCCAGCATTTT.

The chain couples TRBV4-1 to TRBJ2-7; D possibly matches TRBD1 or TRBD2 (5 bases each). There are 15 residues in the CDR3. Per germline, CDR1 MGHRA and CDR2 YSYEKL. V lost 1 base, J lost 5 bases, and 15 bases lay in between. This CDR3 is CASSQVGVLQDEQYF. CDR3 DNA sequence: TGCGCCAGCAGCCAAGTGGGGGTGCTGCAGGACGAGCAGTACTTC.

This clone came up a few times. The genes are TRBV4-1 and TRBJ1-6; D gene ambiguous. Germline CDR1 is MGHRA and CDR2 is YSYEKL. The CDR3 length is 12 residues. V was cut by 5 bases and J by 6 bases, with 5 bases left in between. The CDR3 region is CASSGLNSPLHF. The CDR3 DNA sequence: TGCGCCAGCAGCGGACTTAATTCACCCCTCCACTTT.

Only a few counts were recorded for this clone. This sample also contains other DNA sequences that code for the same CDR3. The chain couples TRBV7-9 to TRBJ1-5; D unclear. Germline CDR1 reads SEHNR; CDR2 reads FQNEAQ (reference sequence). V was pared by 0 bases and J by 5 bases, with 2 bases between. The CDR3 spans 12 residues. CDR3 sequence: CASSLADQPQHF. The CDR3 coding sequence is TGTGCCAGCAGCTTAGCAGATCAGCCCCAGCATTTT.

The chain employs TRBV2 and TRBJ2-5, with TRBD2 matching 8 bases. The CDR3 spans 13 residues. Germline trimming cut 7 bases from V and 2 bases from J; bases unmatched to any gene: 3. Germline V lookup: CDR1 SNHLY, CDR2 FYNNEI. CDR3 bases: TGTGCCAGCATAGGGACTAGGCAAGAGACCCAGTACTTC. Protein: CASIGTRQETQYF.

The chain's CDR3 is CASSQDLGQLLRKETQYF. The CDR3 nucleotides are TGTGCCAGCAGCCAAGATCTGGGCCAGCTCCTAAGGAAAGAGACCCAGTACTTC. This rearrangement joins TRBV4-2 to TRBJ2-5, with D uncertain. The germline gives CDR1 LGHNA, CDR2 YNFKEQ. The CDR3 extends over 18 amino acids. With 0 bases removed from V and 3 bases from J, the gap between germline ends came to 20 bases.